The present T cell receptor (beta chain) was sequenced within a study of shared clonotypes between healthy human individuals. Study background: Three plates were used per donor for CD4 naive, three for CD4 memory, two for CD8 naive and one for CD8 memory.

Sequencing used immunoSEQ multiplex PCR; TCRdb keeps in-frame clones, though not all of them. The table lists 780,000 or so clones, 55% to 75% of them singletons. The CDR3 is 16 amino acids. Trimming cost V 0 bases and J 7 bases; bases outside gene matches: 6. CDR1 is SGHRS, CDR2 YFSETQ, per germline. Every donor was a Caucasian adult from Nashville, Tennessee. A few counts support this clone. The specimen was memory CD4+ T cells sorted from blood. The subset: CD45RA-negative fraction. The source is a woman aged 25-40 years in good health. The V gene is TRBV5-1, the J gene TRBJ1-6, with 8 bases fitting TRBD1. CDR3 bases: TGCGCCAGCAGCTTGGCGCTGACAGGGGAAAATTCACCCCTCCACTTT. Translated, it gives CASSLALTGENSPLHF.